Shown below are 5 T cell receptor beta chains from a single sample sequenced in a study of blood T cell repertoires in COVID-19 (dated by TCRdb to 2020 to 2022). Library creation used the immunoSEQ multiplex PCR assay. Held by TCRdb, this immuneACCESS table contains in-frame sequences only and omits some clones. Under half of the omission traces to an unresolved V gene where checked; the cause of the rest is unknown. The sample table lists approximately 150,000 clones, around 89% of them with a count of one. The ten top clones hold approximately 2.5% of the sample. Source material: peripheral blood. The receptors shown here come from a human donor with COVID-19, enrolled during active disease. The donor label of this sample is uncertain.

The chain has TRBV4-1 and TRBJ1-2, with 7 bases fitting TRBD1. Germline values: CDR1 MGHRA, CDR2 YSYEKL. The junction had 6 bases not matched to a gene; V was cut back by 1 base and J by 4 bases. The length of the CDR3 is 15 residues. CDR3 in DNA: TGCGCCAGCAGCCAAGTTGGGGCAGGGGGCTATGGCTACACCTTC. Amino acid sequence: CASSQVGAGGYGYTF.

The chain joins TRBV5-4 to TRBJ1-2, with TRBD1 matching 7 bases. V shed 0 bases, J shed 2 bases, and the junction held 4 bases outside the gene matches. The CDR3 is 15 amino acids. CDR1 and CDR2 from the germline V gene are SGHNT and YYREEE (reference sequence). CDR3 DNA: TGTGCCAGCAGCTTGGGTTCAGGGGGGAACTATGGCTACACCTTC. Translated: CASSLGSGGNYGYTF.

J is TRBJ2-1 and V is TRBV7-8, with 7 bases fitting TRBD1. Germline lookup yields CDR1 SGHVS and CDR2 FQNEAQ. After removal of 8 bases from V and 8 bases from J, the junction contained 9 bases not matched to a gene. The length of the CDR3 is 13 residues. CDR3 in amino acids: CASSFRGIHEQFF. CDR3 nucleotides: TGTGCCAGCTCATTCAGGGGGATCCATGAGCAGTTCTTC.

The chain couples TRBV9 to TRBJ2-1; 14 nucleotides agree with TRBD2. From germline, CDR1 is SGDLS and CDR2 YYNGEE. CDR3 size: 15 residues. J gave up 9 bases and V 8 bases, and 10 bases lay outside the gene matches. The CDR3 bases are TGTGCCAGTCAAGAGGGACTAGCGGGGGTAAGTGAGCAGTTCTTC. Residues: CASQEGLAGVSEQFF.

The chain combines TRBV15 with TRBJ1-5; D not certain. CDR1 is LNHNV, CDR2 YYDKDF, per germline (reference sequence). With 3 bases removed from V and 2 bases from J, the gap between germline ends came to 14 bases. The length of the CDR3 is 16 residues. CDR3 nucleotide sequence: TGTGCCACCAGCAGCCCACGGGGTGGGGGCAATCAGCCCCAGCATTTT. This encodes CATSSPRGGGNQPQHF.